This TCR beta chain was observed in a study of blood T cell repertoires in COVID-19. Across the study: The United States, Italy and Spain supplied acute and convalescent COVID-19 samples.

As processed by the authors: Amplification of reference gene primers provided the estimated nucleated cell counts. The protocol was immunoSEQ multiplex PCR, while the TCRdb copy is restricted to in-frame clones and leaves out a portion. V and J calls and clone size come straight from that table; D and trimming were deduced from the DNA. The sample shows about 98,000 clones, 86% of them seen only once. Material: peripheral blood. The source of this sequence is a man aged 50-59 years with acute or convalescent COVID-19.

The CDR3 bases are TGTGCCAGCAGCCCACCAACAGGGGCCGGGACGGACGCCATAAAGCAGTTCTTC. Translation: CASSPPTGAGTDAIKQFF. The rearrangement links TRBV7-7 to TRBJ2-1; 7 bases are a match to TRBD1. Looked up from germline, CDR1 is SSHAT and CDR2 is FNYEAQ (reference sequence). J gave up 11 bases and V 5 bases, and 24 bases lay outside the gene matches. The CDR3 sequence is 18 residues long.